This T cell receptor beta chain is from a study of CD8 T cells in Susac syndrome. TCR beta was sequenced from blood CD8+ and CD4+ T cells. Multiple sclerosis controls were treatment-naive patients with stable or active relapsing-remitting disease. Random hexamers were used to reverse transcribe roughly 0.5 to 1 ug of RNA. With immunoSEQ multiplex PCR, TCR beta CDR3 was amplified across 54 Vbeta and 13 Jbeta. TCRdb reprocessed the immunoSEQ multiplex PCR reads with MiXCR, giving one entry per CDR3 protein. Of 150,000 to 190,000 distinct CDR3 sequences in the sample, approximately 94% were seen once. Trimming removed 0 bases from V and 5 bases from J; junction bases left unmatched: 7. The CDR3 length is 15 residues. Looked up from germline, CDR1 is DFQATT and CDR2 is SNEGSKA (reference sequence).

The sample was CD8+ T cells from PBMCs. The chain has TRBV20-1 and TRBJ2-1, with 7 bases matching TRBD1. The clonotype comes from a human donor with multiple sclerosis. CDR3 coding DNA: TGCAGTGCTAGAGATTGGACAGGTGACGACAATGAGCAGTTCTTC. As protein: CSARDWTGDDNEQFF.